Below, one T cell receptor (beta chain) is given with its context. Its antigen is as yet unknown. This specimen belongs to a study of cytotoxic CD8 clonotypes in ibrutinib-treated CLL. As for the study in general: Complete response was seen in 2 patients and partial in roughly 25; about 12 progressed and roughly 15 stayed remitted after a median roughly 70 months. Investigators collected response samples after a median roughly 13 months of treatment, range 6 to 36.

The protocol was immunoSEQ multiplex PCR, while the TCRdb copy is restricted to in-frame clones and leaves out a portion. The sample shows roughly 42,000 clones, 68% of them seen only once. The CDR3 is 13 residues long. The germline V and J ends were trimmed by 6 bases and 4 bases, with 12 bases remaining between them. CDR1 is ENHRY and CDR2 is SYGVKD in the germline V gene. Overall study results and limits: Baseline clonality was higher than in age-matched healthy donors and moved in step with circulating CD8+ T-cell counts. Public clonotypes, found uncommonly, either contracted or stayed stable on treatment.

Material: PBMCs, obtained at disease progression, from a patient treated with ibrutinib. This chain links TRBV10-3 with TRBJ1-2, with a tentative D call TRBD1 (5 bases). This clonotype was sampled from a human donor with chronic lymphocytic leukemia. The chain's CDR3 is CAIRSFQGYGYTF. CDR3 bases: TGTGCCATCAGATCCTTTCAGGGCTATGGCTACACCTTC.